The source of this TCR beta chain is a study of PD-L1 blockade in urothelial cancer. The V end lost 5 bases, the J end lost 4 bases, and 14 bases lay between the germline ends. This CDR3 spans 14 amino acids. CDR1 and CDR2 (germline): LGHNA, YSLEER. Assay: immunoSEQ multiplex PCR; the TCRdb copy retains only in-frame clones and omits some. The profile shows roughly 45,000 clones, 85% to 90% of them singletons. This sample comprised PBMCs, obtained around atezolizumab (anti-PD-L1) treatment. The chain recombines TRBV4-3 with TRBJ2-5; D gene unclear. The receptor's source is a woman in her sixties or seventies with urothelial cancer. The CDR3 reads CASSADFIGETQYF. The CDR3 nucleotides read TGCGCCAGCAGCGCAGACTTCATAGGAGAGACCCAGTACTTC.